This TCR beta chain was observed in a study of T cell repertoires in cytomegalovirus infection. In the study overall: Public TCR beta signatures indicated both CMV infection and matching HLA type. Study outcomes and limitations: Frequencies of public TCR beta families were cumulated, and this identified carriers of CMV plus the relevant HLA. Dominating the ex vivo response were TCR beta clonotypes that were CMV-specific and HLA-C-restricted.

The sample holds a few counts of this clonotype. What it binds is unknown. MiXCR, run by TCRdb on the reads, gives a single entry per CDR3 protein. The sample has fewer than 1,000,000 distinct CDR3 sequences; roughly 31% are singletons. CDR3 size: 16 residues. The germline CDR1 and CDR2 sequences are MNHGY and SAAAGT. The V gene lost 0 bases and the J gene lost 0 bases, with 11 bases spanning the gap. The starting material was cultured CD8+ T cells from PBMCs, obtained from culture after CMV antigen stimulation. The V and J genes are TRBV6-8 and TRBJ2-5; D ambiguous. The sequence was collected from a human donor in good health (CMV status not recorded). Some clones in this sample may be carry-over from other donors' samples. In DNA form, the CDR3 reads TGTGCCAGCAGTTACTCTTCATACCCGTACCAAGAGACCCAGTACTTC. Translating it yields CASSYSSYPYQETQYF.